The entry that follows covers one T cell receptor (beta chain) sequence. Its specificity is not known. The junction differs from germline at one of its ends, possibly a read error. The CDR3 is 15 amino acids. Germline V gene sequence: CDR1 LNHNV, CDR2 YYDKDF (reference sequence). This record comes from a study of shared clonotypes between healthy human individuals. Across the study: CD4 naive and CD4 memory each took three plates per donor, while CD8 naive took two and CD8 memory one.

CD8 cells regarded as naive lacked CD45RO, were positively chosen for CCR7, and omitted terminally differentiated effector memory CD45RA+ cells. Only in-frame clones appear in the TCRdb table, and some are missing; sequencing was by immunoSEQ multiplex PCR. The data show hundreds of thousands of clones, approximately 96% seen once. Study conclusions and caveats: Compared with clonotypes that all four donors shared, non-shared clonotypes had lower generation probabilities.

This TCR was recovered from a young woman in good health. Sequencing input: naive CD8+ T cells sorted from blood. This chain uses TRBV15 with TRBJ2-2, with D tentatively TRBD1 (5 bases). CDR3 residues: CAASRDQGNTGELFF. The CDR3 nucleotides are TGTGCCGCCAGCAGAGACCAGGGAAACACCGGGGAGCTGTTTTTT.